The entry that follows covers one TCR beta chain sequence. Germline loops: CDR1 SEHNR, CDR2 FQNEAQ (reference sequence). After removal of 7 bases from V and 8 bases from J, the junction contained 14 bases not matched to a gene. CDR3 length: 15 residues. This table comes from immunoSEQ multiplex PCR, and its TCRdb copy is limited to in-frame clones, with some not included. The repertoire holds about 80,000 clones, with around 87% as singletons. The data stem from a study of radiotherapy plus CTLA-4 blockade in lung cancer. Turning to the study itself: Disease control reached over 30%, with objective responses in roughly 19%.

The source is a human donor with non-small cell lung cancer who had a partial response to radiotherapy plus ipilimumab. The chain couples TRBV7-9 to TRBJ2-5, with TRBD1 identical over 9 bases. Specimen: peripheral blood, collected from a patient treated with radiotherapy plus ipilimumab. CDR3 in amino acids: CASTPGQGTQLTQYF. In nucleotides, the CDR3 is TGTGCCAGCACACCGGGACAGGGAACCCAATTAACCCAGTACTTC.